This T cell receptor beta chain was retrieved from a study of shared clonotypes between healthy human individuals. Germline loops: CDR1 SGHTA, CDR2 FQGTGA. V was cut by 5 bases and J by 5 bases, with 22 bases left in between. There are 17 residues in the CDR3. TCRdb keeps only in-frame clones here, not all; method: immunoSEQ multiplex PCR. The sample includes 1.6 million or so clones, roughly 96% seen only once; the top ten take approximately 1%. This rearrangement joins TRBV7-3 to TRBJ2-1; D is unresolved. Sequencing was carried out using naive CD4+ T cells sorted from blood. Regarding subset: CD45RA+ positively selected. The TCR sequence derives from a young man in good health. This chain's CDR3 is CASSPLGGLTINNEQFF. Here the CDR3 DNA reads TGTGCCAGCAGCCCGTTAGGCGGCCTCACGATAAACAATGAGCAGTTCTTC.